This record concerns one T cell receptor (beta chain) sequence. The antigen remains undetermined. The CDR3 consists of 14 residues. CDR1 MDHEN and CDR2 SYDVKM come from the germline V gene. Trimming cost V 5 bases and J 5 bases, with 15 bases left between them. This specimen belongs to a study of cytomegalovirus exposure and HLA in healthy donors. General study results and limits: The authors later found most CMV-associated TCR beta chains appeared HLA-restricted. A later analysis found common viral pathogens apparently linked to several of the most significant clusters.

The PCR employed 60 Vbeta primers together with 13 Jbeta primers. Some clones are missing from TCRdb's copy, which holds only in-frame ones; the method was immunoSEQ multiplex PCR. The data contain about 220,000 clones, roughly 84% of them singletons. The receptor comes from a boy aged 2 to 9 in good health and CMV-seronegative. The source material was PBMCs. The chain uses TRBV28 and TRBJ2-5; TRBD1 is a possible D gene (6 bases). CDR3 region: CASSPQGSGETQYF. The CDR3 DNA reads TGTGCCAGCAGTCCACAGGGAAGTGGGGAGACCCAGTACTTC.